This paragraph reports one T cell receptor beta chain. The antigen is undetermined. V was trimmed by 2 bases and J by 0 bases, leaving 2 bases between them. The CDR3 contains 13 residues. Germline CDR1 reads SGHTA; CDR2 reads FQGNSA. This sample was taken from a study of shared clonotypes between healthy human individuals. Study summary: Used for every donor were three CD4 naive, three CD4 memory, two CD8 naive and one CD8 memory plate. Overall study results and limits: Sharing across four donors was highest in naive CD4 (roughly 5%) and lowest in memory CD8 (roughly 0.4%). Rarefaction exposed incomplete sorted-subset sequencing despite large depth.

The assay ran at deep level. Using immunoSEQ multiplex PCR, the repertoire was profiled, and TCRdb retains in-frame clones only, with some absent. The data show about 120,000 clones, roughly two thirds seen once. V gene TRBV7-2 combines with J gene TRBJ1-5; the D is unclear. The sequenced sample consisted of memory CD8+ T cells sorted from blood. The subset: CD45RO+ cells pooled with CCR7-negative TemRA cells. The TCR was taken from a woman aged 25 to 45 in good health. This chain's CDR3 is CASSLNSNQPQHF. CDR3 DNA sequence: TGTGCCAGCAGCTTAAATAGCAATCAGCCCCAGCATTTT.